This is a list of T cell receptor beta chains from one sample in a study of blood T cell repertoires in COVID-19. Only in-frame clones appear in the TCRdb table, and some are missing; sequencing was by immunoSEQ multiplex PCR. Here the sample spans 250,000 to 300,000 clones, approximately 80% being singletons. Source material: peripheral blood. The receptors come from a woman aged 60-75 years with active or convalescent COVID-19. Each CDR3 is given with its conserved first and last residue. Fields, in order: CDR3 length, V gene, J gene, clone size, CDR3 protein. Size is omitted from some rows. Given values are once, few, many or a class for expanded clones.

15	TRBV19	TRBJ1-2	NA	CASRTGISNYYGYTF
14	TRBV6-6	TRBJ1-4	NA	CASSRRDRVEKLFF
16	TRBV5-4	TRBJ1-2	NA	CASRDSTGGLIHGYTF
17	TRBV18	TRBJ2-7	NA	CASSLSLARGFSYEQYF
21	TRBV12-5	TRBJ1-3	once	CASGPFYFGTASSYSGNTIYF
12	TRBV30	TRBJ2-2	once	CAWSRNTGELFF
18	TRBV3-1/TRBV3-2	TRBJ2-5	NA	CASSQGLAGGLYQETQYF
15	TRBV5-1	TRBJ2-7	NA	CASSLLVGGQYEQYF
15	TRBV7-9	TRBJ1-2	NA	CASSLGQTSNYGYTF
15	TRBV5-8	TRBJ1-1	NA	CASSLGQGISTEAFF
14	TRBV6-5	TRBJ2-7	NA	CASRNGLAGVEQYF
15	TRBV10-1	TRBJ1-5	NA	CARTGARGANQPQHF
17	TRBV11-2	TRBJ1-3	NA	CASSSFRDRVSGNTIYF
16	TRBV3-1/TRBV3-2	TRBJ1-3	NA	CASSQEAWSSGNTIYF
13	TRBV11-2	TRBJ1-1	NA	CASSLEGWEEAFF
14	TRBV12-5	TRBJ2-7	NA	CASGLSQGSSEQYF
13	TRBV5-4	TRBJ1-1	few	CASSETGFPEAFF
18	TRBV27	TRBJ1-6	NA	CASSPEGGGKAYNSPLHF
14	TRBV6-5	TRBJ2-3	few	CASNNGGTTDTQYF
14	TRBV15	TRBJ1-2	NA	CATSGPGDRYGYTF
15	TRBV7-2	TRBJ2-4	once	CASSRDRGTKNIQYF
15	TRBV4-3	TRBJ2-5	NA	CASSQDWERGETQYF
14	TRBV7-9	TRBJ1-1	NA	CASSQGGSNTEAFF